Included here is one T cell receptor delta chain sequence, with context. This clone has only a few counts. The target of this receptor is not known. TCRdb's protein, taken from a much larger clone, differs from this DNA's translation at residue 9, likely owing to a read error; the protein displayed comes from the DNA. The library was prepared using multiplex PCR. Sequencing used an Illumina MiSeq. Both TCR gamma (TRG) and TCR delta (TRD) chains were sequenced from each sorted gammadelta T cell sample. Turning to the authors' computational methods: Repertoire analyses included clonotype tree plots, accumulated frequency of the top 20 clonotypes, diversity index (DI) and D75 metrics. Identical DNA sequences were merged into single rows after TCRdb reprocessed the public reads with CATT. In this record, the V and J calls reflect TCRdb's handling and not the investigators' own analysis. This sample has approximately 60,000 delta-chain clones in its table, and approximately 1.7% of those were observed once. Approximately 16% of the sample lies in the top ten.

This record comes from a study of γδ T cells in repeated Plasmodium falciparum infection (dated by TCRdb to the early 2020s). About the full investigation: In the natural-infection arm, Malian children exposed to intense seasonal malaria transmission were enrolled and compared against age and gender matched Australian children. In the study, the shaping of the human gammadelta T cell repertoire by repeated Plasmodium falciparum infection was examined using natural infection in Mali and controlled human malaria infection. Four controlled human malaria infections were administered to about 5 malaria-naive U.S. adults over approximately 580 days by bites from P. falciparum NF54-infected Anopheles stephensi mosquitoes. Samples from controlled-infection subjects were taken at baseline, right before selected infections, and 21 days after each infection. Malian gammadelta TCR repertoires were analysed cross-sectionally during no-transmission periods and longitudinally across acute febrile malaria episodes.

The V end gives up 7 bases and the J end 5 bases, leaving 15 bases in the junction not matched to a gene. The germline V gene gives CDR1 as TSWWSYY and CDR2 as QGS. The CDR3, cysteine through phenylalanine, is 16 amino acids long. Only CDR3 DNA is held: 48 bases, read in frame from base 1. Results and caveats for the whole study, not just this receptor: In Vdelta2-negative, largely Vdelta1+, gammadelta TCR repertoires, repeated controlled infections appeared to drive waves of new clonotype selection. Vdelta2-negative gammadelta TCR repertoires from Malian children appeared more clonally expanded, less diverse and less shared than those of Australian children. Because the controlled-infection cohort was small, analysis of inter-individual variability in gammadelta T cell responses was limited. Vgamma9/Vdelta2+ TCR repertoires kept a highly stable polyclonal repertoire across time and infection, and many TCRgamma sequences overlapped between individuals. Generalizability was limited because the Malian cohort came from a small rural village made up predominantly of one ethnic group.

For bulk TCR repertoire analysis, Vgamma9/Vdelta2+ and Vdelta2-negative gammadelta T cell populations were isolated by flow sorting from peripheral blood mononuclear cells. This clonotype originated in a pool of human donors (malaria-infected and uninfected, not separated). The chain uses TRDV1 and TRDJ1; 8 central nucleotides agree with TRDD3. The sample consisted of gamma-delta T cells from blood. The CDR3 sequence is CALVDYWGVGPDKLIF. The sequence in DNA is TGTGCTCTTGTGGATTACTGGGGGGTAGGCCCGGATAAACTCATCTTT.